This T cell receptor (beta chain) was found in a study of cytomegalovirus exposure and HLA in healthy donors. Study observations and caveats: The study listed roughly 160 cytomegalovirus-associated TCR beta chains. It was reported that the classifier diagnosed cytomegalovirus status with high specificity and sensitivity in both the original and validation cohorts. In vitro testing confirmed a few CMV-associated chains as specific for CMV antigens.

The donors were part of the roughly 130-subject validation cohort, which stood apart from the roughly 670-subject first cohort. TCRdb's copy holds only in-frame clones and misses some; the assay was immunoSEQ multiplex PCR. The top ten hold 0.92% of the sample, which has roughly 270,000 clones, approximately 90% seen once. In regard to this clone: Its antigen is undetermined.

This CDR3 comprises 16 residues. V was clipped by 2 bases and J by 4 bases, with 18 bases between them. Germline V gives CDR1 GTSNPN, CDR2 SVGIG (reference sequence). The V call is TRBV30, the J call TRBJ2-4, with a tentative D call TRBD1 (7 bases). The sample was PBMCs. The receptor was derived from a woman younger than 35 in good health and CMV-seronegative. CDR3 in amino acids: CAWSTGGGGSKNIQYF. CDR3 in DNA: TGTGCCTGGAGTACCGGTGGAGGGGGCTCAAAAAACATTCAGTACTTC.